This T cell receptor beta chain appears in the sequencing data of a study of OX40 agonist ivuxolimab in advanced cancers. Study observations and caveats: Certain nonresponders additionally had low normalized T-cell clonal expansion.

Sequencing used immunoSEQ multiplex PCR; TCRdb keeps in-frame clones, though not all of them. The sample has tens of thousands of clones; approximately 89% are singletons. This clone appeared once. Antigen: not known. V was pared by 0 bases and J by 8 bases, with 14 bases of the junction left unmatched. The germline V gene has CDR1 GTSNPN and CDR2 SVGIG (reference sequence). CDR3 size: 18 residues. Blood specimens came from baseline, cycle 4 day 1, and cycle 7 day 1. Sequencing was performed on CD4+ or CD8+ T cells sorted from blood, taken in a trial of the OX40 agonist ivuxolimab. The receptor's source is an adult with an advanced solid tumor such as melanoma, head and neck, liver or kidney cancer. J is TRBJ2-6 and V is TRBV30, with TRBD1 matching 9 bases. CDR3 sequence: CAWSVHRTGTGNTNVLTF. In DNA, the CDR3 is TGTGCCTGGAGTGTACACAGGACCGGGACAGGGAATACCAACGTCCTGACTTTC.